The 8 T cell receptor beta chains below were found in one sample sequenced in a study of T cells in localized non-small cell lung cancer. Measured with immunoSEQ multiplex PCR; TCRdb has only the in-frame clones, and not every one. The sample yields 20,000 to 25,000 clones, roughly 89% seen once. The source was peripheral blood, collected before any cancer treatment. The source of these receptors is a male donor aged 60 or over with stage I squamous cell lung carcinoma.

The chain combines TRBV6-4 with TRBJ2-2; D call uncertain. This CDR3 has 15 residues. Germline CDR1 is MRHNA and CDR2 is SNTAGT. V lost 3 bases to trimming and J lost 7 bases, with 15 bases between them. DNA for the CDR3: TGTGCCAGCAGTGAGCAATACTCCTCTCTCGGGGAGCTGTTTTTT. Its protein product is CASSEQYSSLGELFF.

The rearrangement uses TRBV19 and TRBJ2-7, with a possible D match to TRBD2 (6 bases). The CDR3 consists of 16 residues. Germline loops: CDR1 LNHDA, CDR2 SQIVND (reference sequence). V was trimmed by 6 bases and J by 0 bases, leaving 18 bases between them. CDR3 DNA: TGTGCCAGTAGCCGCCGCCGGGACTTCCTCTCCTACGAGCAGTACTTC. Protein sequence: CASSRRRDFLSYEQYF.

The chain couples TRBV28 to TRBJ2-5, with 10 positions matching TRBD1. This CDR3 comprises 15 residues. Germline trimming cut 6 bases from V and 5 bases from J; bases unmatched to any gene: 9. CDR1 and CDR2 (germline): MDHEN, SYDVKM. In nucleotides, the CDR3 is TGTGCCAGCAGCCCGCCGGACAGGGGGACGGAGACCCAGTACTTC. Translation: CASSPPDRGTETQYF.

This chain joins TRBV27 and TRBJ1-1; 7 bases fit TRBD1. The junction had 10 bases not matched to a gene; V was cut back by 4 bases and J by 5 bases. CDR1 and CDR2 (germline): MNHEY, SMNVEV (reference sequence). The CDR3 is 15 residues long. CDR3 DNA: TGTGCCAGCAGTTCATGGACAGGTGGGGGGACTGAAGCTTTCTTT. Translation: CASSSWTGGGTEAFF.

The V call is TRBV7-6, the J call TRBJ2-2, with 11 bases that match TRBD2. Germline CDR1 is SGHVS and CDR2 is FNYEAQ. This CDR3 comprises 19 residues. With V trimmed by 0 bases and J by 4 bases, 10 bases remained unmatched. CDR3 in amino acids: CASSLASGGATGSTGELFF. CDR3 in DNA: TGTGCCAGCAGCTTAGCTAGCGGGGGGGCAACCGGTAGCACCGGGGAGCTGTTTTTT.

This rearrangement joins TRBV9 to TRBJ1-4; possibly TRBD1 for D (6 bases). Germline assignment: CDR1 SGDLS and CDR2 YYNGEE. V was clipped by 0 bases and J by 0 bases, with 18 bases between them. The CDR3 runs to 19 residues. The CDR3 here is CASSVGATGLLATNEKLFF. CDR3 in DNA: TGTGCCAGCAGCGTAGGAGCCACAGGGCTACTCGCAACTAATGAAAAACTGTTTTTT.

The chain recombines TRBV5-6 with TRBJ1-2, with a possible D match to TRBD1 (5 bases). Germline V CDR1 and CDR2: SGHDT, YYEEEE. The CDR3 has 12 amino acids. V lost 5 bases to trimming and J lost 8 bases, with 13 bases between them. In DNA form, the CDR3 reads TGTGCCAGCAGGCACGGGGGGTTCGGCTACACCTTC. This gives the protein CASRHGGFGYTF.

J is TRBJ2-3 and V is TRBV5-6; TRBD2 matches at 8 bases. Germline CDR1 and CDR2: SGHDT and YYEEEE. This CDR3 is built from 16 residues. Trimming cost V 0 bases and J 1 base; bases outside gene matches: 4. CDR3 residues: CASSLERGLRTDTQYF. The CDR3 bases are TGTGCCAGCAGCTTGGAGCGGGGGCTACGCACAGATACGCAGTATTTT.